The 27 T cell receptor beta chains listed next were all sequenced from one sample in a study of cytomegalovirus exposure and HLA in healthy donors. The study ran its PCR with 60 Vbeta and 13 Jbeta primers. Sequenced by immunoSEQ multiplex PCR; TCRdb stores in-frame clones only, minus some. The table records hundreds of thousands of clones, roughly 84% of them present only once. Sequenced input: PBMCs. These receptors were collected from a girl between 10 and 17 years old in good health and CMV-seronegative.

The J gene is TRBJ1-6, the V gene TRBV2, with D uncertain. V was pared by 7 bases and J by 7 bases, with 11 bases between. The length of the CDR3 is 13 residues. Germline CDR1 reads SNHLY; CDR2 reads FYNNEI. CDR3 amino acids: CASTQRGNSPLHF. CDR3 in DNA: TGTGCCAGCACCCAAAGAGGGAATTCACCCCTCCACTTT.

The chain combines TRBV5-4 with TRBJ2-3; D possibly corresponds to TRBD1 (6 bases). Germline CDR1 SGHNT, CDR2 YYREEE (reference sequence). There are 14 residues in the CDR3. V was trimmed by 4 bases and J by 4 bases, leaving 13 bases between them. The CDR3, as DNA: TGTGCCAGCAGCCCAGGGGCCGCCCCAGATACGCAGTATTTT. It yields the protein CASSPGAAPDTQYF.

V usage is TRBV7-2 and J usage is TRBJ2-1; TRBD2 aligns across 8 bases. With 5 bases clipped from V and 0 bases from J, the junction kept 9 bases outside the gene matches. This CDR3 spans 17 amino acids. The germline V gene has CDR1 SGHTA and CDR2 FQGNSA. CDR3 region: CASSNPGLALSYNEQFF. In nucleotides, the CDR3 is TGTGCCAGCAGCAACCCCGGACTAGCACTCTCCTACAATGAGCAGTTCTTC. Full variable domain (rest looked up from reference TRBV7-2 and TRBJ2-1): GAGVSQSPSNKVTEKGKDVELRCDPISGHTALYWYRQSLGQGLEFLIYFQGNSAPDKSGLPSDRFSAERTGGSVSTLTIQRTQQEDSAVYLCASSNPGLALSYNEQFFGPGTRLTVL.

The CDR3 region is CASSIGQDVGEQYF. CDR3 DNA: TGTGCCAGCTCAATCGGACAGGATGTCGGCGAGCAGTACTTC. This chain connects TRBV27 to TRBJ2-7; 7 bases match TRBD1. Trimming removed 8 bases from V and 6 bases from J; junction bases left unmatched: 13. This CDR3 spans 14 amino acids. Looked up from germline, CDR1 is MNHEY and CDR2 is SMNVEV (reference sequence).

This chain connects TRBV4-2 to TRBJ1-1, with 8 bases aligning to TRBD1. The germline V gene encodes CDR1 LGHNA and CDR2 YNFKEQ. The CDR3 totals 16 residues. V shed 0 bases, J shed 4 bases, and the junction held 7 bases outside the gene matches. The CDR3 bases are TGTGCCAGCAGCCAAGAGCCGACAGGGGTCACCACTGAAGCTTTCTTT. It yields the protein CASSQEPTGVTTEAFF.

J is TRBJ1-2 and V is TRBV5-6, with unresolved D. The CDR3 totals 13 residues. CDR1 and CDR2 (germline): SGHDT, YYEEEE. Trimming shortened V by 0 bases and J by 7 bases, and 10 bases separated the two germline ends. CDR3 residues: CASSLESPGGYTF. In nucleotides, the CDR3 is TGTGCCAGCAGCTTGGAGTCACCGGGTGGCTACACCTTC. Combining the CDR3 with reference TRBV5-6 and TRBJ1-2 gives the whole variable domain DAGVTQSPTHLIKTRGQQVTLRCSPKSGHDTVSWYQQALGQGPQFIFQYYEEEERQRGNFPDRFSGHQFPNYSSELNVNALLLGDSALYLCASSLESPGGYTFGSGTRLTVV.

The J gene is TRBJ2-6, the V gene TRBV29-1; D ambiguous. V gave up 7 bases and J gave up 0 bases, with 22 bases separating them. Germline CDR1 is SQVTM and CDR2 is ANQGSEA. CDR3 length: 18 residues. The CDR3 reads CSALSRSAFNSGANVLTF. The CDR3 DNA reads TGCAGCGCCCTGTCCCGAAGTGCGTTCAACTCTGGGGCCAACGTCCTGACTTTC.

The chain has TRBV30 and TRBJ2-1; TRBD2 might be the D (5 bases). Germline loops: CDR1 GTSNPN, CDR2 SVGIG (reference sequence). The V end was cut by 2 bases, the J end by 2 bases, with 7 bases between. CDR3 length equals 13 residues. The CDR3 loop is CAWSRGTYNEQFF. For the CDR3, the DNA is TGTGCCTGGAGTAGAGGGACCTACAATGAGCAGTTCTTC.

V usage is TRBV11-2 and J usage is TRBJ1-1, with 7 positions matching TRBD1. Germline assignment: CDR1 SGHAT and CDR2 FQNNGV. The CDR3 extends over 15 amino acids. V lost 2 bases and J lost 1; bases outside the gene matches: 4. This CDR3 reads CASSLHRGENTEAFF. Here the CDR3 DNA reads TGTGCCAGCAGCTTACACAGGGGCGAGAACACTGAAGCTTTCTTT.

J is TRBJ2-1 and V is TRBV19; 8 positions agree with TRBD2. Germline CDR1 and CDR2: LNHDA and SQIVND (reference sequence). V shed 3 bases and J 3 bases; nucleotides not matched to a gene: 10. CDR3 length: 17 amino acids. The CDR3 spells CASSMGSGTLYYNEQFF. For the CDR3, the DNA is TGTGCCAGTAGTATGGGTAGCGGGACACTGTACTACAATGAGCAGTTCTTC.

This clone was picked up a small number of times. The chain carries TRBV6-1 and TRBJ2-7; 7 nucleotides line up with TRBD1. CDR1 and CDR2 (germline): MNHNS, SASEGT. This CDR3 spans 15 amino acids. After removal of 2 bases from V and 1 base from J, the junction contained 5 bases not matched to a gene. DNA for the CDR3: TGTGCCAGCAGTGAACGAGGGGGCTGGTCCTACGAGCAGTACTTC. This encodes CASSERGGWSYEQYF.

The CDR3 reads CASSFSSAHNEQFF. The CDR3 coding sequence is TGTGCCAGCAGTTTCAGTAGCGCCCACAATGAGCAGTTCTTC. V is TRBV28 and J is TRBJ2-1; possibly TRBD2 for D (5 bases). Germline loops: CDR1 MDHEN, CDR2 SYDVKM. Between the trimmed V and J ends, which lost 3 bases and 5 bases, there was a span of 11 bases. CDR3 length: 14 amino acids.

The chain recombines TRBV2 with TRBJ1-2; D may be TRBD1 (6 bases). The V gene's germline CDR1 is SNHLY and CDR2 FYNNEI. The V end lost 7 bases, the J end lost 8 bases, and 26 bases lay between the germline ends. This CDR3 region has 16 residues. CDR3 bases: TGTGCCAGCACCGACTTATACATGGGGGGGGCCGGCGGCTACACCTTC. Its protein product is CASTDLYMGGAGGYTF.

The J gene is TRBJ2-6, the V gene TRBV15; maybe TRBD2 (7 bases). This CDR3 region has 18 residues. CDR1 and CDR2 from the germline V gene are LNHNV and YYDKDF (reference sequence). V lost 8 bases, J lost 4 bases, and 24 bases lay in between. The CDR3: CATGNGGRIESGANVLTF. CDR3 in DNA: TGTGCCACCGGAAACGGGGGGCGTATAGAATCCGGGGCCAACGTCCTGACTTTC.

As to this clone: The sample has other DNA sequences that encode this CDR3 too. The J gene is TRBJ1-1, the V gene TRBV7-2; TRBD1 matches at 9 bases. Germline V gene data show CDR1 as SGHTA and CDR2 as FQGNSA. This CDR3 has 15 residues. V trimming: 1 base; J trimming: 2 bases; junction bases outside the gene matches: 2. CDR3 region: CASSLVQGANTEAFF. The CDR3 DNA follows: TGTGCCAGCAGCTTAGTACAGGGGGCAAACACTGAAGCTTTCTTT.

The chain combines TRBV10-3 with TRBJ1-5, with D tentatively TRBD1 (6 bases). V was trimmed by 7 bases and J by 5 bases, leaving 12 bases between them. The CDR3 is made up of 13 amino acids. Germline loops: CDR1 ENHRY, CDR2 SYGVKD. CDR3 amino acids: CAITAGEHQPQHF. CDR3 nucleotide sequence: TGTGCCATCACGGCAGGGGAACATCAGCCCCAGCATTTT.

The chain carries TRBV19 and TRBJ2-7, with TRBD1 matching over 8 bases. Germline V gives CDR1 LNHDA, CDR2 SQIVND (reference sequence). This CDR3 is built from 14 residues. Trimming took 4 bases from V and 2 from J; bases not matched to a gene: 4. The CDR3 spells CASSNGQGAYEQYF. CDR3 in DNA: TGTGCCAGTAGTAACGGACAGGGCGCCTACGAGCAGTACTTC.

This chain joins TRBV6-1 and TRBJ1-1; no firm D call. Germline V gene sequence: CDR1 MNHNS, CDR2 SASEGT. V was cut by 2 bases and J by 0 bases, with 4 bases left in between. This CDR3 is 13 amino acids long. CDR3 bases: TGTGCCAGCAGTGAAACAATGAACACTGAAGCTTTCTTT. Translated: CASSETMNTEAFF.

The chain combines TRBV9 with TRBJ2-7; D remains ambiguous. Trimming took 4 bases from V and 0 from J, leaving 11 bases between them. The CDR3 totals 14 residues. The germline V gene has CDR1 SGDLS and CDR2 YYNGEE. Here the CDR3 DNA reads TGTGCCAGCAGCCCAAGACACCTCTCCTACGAGCAGTACTTC. Its translation: CASSPRHLSYEQYF.

The V and J genes are TRBV11-2 and TRBJ2-7, with 8 nucleotides matching TRBD1. Germline-derived CDR1 and CDR2 are SGHAT and FQNNGV. The V gene end was trimmed by 8 bases and the J gene end by 2 bases; junction bases not matched to a gene: 11. The CDR3 has 15 residues. CDR3 in DNA: TGTGCCAGCGCCAGATCCTCGACAGGGGCCTACGAGCAGTACTTC. Translating it yields CASARSSTGAYEQYF.

This chain uses TRBV15 with TRBJ2-7; 7 bases are shared with TRBD1. V gave up 0 bases and J gave up 7 bases; unmatched junction bases: 12. The V gene's germline CDR1 is LNHNV and CDR2 YYDKDF (reference sequence). The length of the CDR3 is 16 residues. DNA of the CDR3: TGTGCCACCAGCAGAGATCGTCCAGGGGGAACGGGGGAGCAGTACTTC. Its translation is CATSRDRPGGTGEQYF.

The rearrangement joins TRBV27 to TRBJ2-5; a possible D gene is TRBD1 (6 bases). The CDR3 is 13 amino acids. Trimming cost V 5 bases and J 5 bases, with 12 bases left between them. The germline gives CDR1 MNHEY, CDR2 SMNVEV (reference sequence). The CDR3 DNA sequence: TGTGCCAGCAGTCAGACAGGTTGGGAGACCCAGTACTTC. This translates into CASSQTGWETQYF.

J is TRBJ2-2 and V is TRBV5-6; perhaps TRBD1 as D (6 bases). V shed 5 bases and J shed 0 bases, with 20 bases lying between them. CDR1 is SGHDT, CDR2 YYEEEE, per germline. The CDR3 length is 18 residues. The CDR3 loop is CASSPDQGGKTNTGELFF. The CDR3, as DNA: TGTGCCAGCAGTCCTGACCAAGGGGGTAAAACGAACACCGGGGAGCTGTTTTTT. The entire variable domain, with the rest obtained from reference TRBV5-6 and TRBJ2-2, is as follows: DAGVTQSPTHLIKTRGQQVTLRCSPKSGHDTVSWYQQALGQGPQFIFQYYEEEERQRGNFPDRFSGHQFPNYSSELNVNALLLGDSALYLCASSPDQGGKTNTGELFFGEGSRLTVL.

This chain joins TRBV19 and TRBJ1-1; perhaps TRBD1 as D (5 bases). This CDR3 is built from 12 residues. Germline CDR1 reads LNHDA; CDR2 reads SQIVND (reference sequence). With 8 bases removed from V and 8 bases from J, the gap between germline ends came to 15 bases. The CDR3 loop is CASGGTFREAFF. The CDR3 nucleotides read TGTGCCAGTGGAGGGACGTTCAGGGAAGCTTTCTTT.

The V gene is TRBV28, the J gene TRBJ2-7; D is ambiguous. The CDR3 runs 15 residues. Trimming left V 5 bases short and J 4 bases short, with 18 bases between. In germline, CDR1 is MDHEN, CDR2 SYDVKM. CDR3 DNA: TGTGCCAGCAGTCCCCTGACCCCCGGAGATTACGAGCAGTACTTC. Its translation: CASSPLTPGDYEQYF.

The chain uses TRBV2 and TRBJ2-7; 13 positions match TRBD2. The junction had 5 bases not matched to a gene; V was cut back by 6 bases and J by 6 bases. CDR3 length: 14 amino acids. Looked up from germline, CDR1 is SNHLY and CDR2 is FYNNEI. Here the CDR3 reads CASSGTSGKSEQYF. The CDR3 DNA follows: TGTGCCAGCAGCGGGACTAGCGGGAAATCCGAGCAGTACTTC.

This clone was found once. The chain combines TRBV5-4 with TRBJ2-7; D call uncertain. The CDR3 has 13 residues. Trimming pared 3 bases from V and 3 bases from J, leaving 10 bases between. Germline lookup yields CDR1 SGHNT and CDR2 YYREEE (reference sequence). CDR3 nucleotides: TGTGCCAGCAGCTCGACGGCAGGCTACGAGCAGTACTTC. As protein: CASSSTAGYEQYF.